A single sample is the source of the 31 T cell receptor beta chains below, sequenced in a study of T cell repertoires in cytomegalovirus infection (dated by TCRdb to about 2019). The listed sequencing device is Illumina HiSeq 1500. TCRdb passed the public sequencing reads through fastp at Q25 and MiXCR, retaining productive beta sequences. Each entry is one CDR3 protein sequence, shown with its most common DNA and genes. The sample records about 740,000 distinct CDR3 sequences, roughly 36% of which are singletons. The ten largest clonotypes hold roughly 2.8% of the sample. Source material: PBMCs. These receptors all come from a human donor in good health (CMV status not recorded). Some clones in this sample may be carry-over from other donors' samples.

V is TRBV19 and J is TRBJ2-7; the D is unclear. Germline V gene data show CDR1 as LNHDA and CDR2 as SQIVND (reference sequence). With 5 bases removed from V and 2 bases from J, the gap between germline ends came to 10 bases. The CDR3 runs to 13 residues. CDR3 loop: CASSGRSAYEQYF. The CDR3 DNA is TGTGCCAGTAGTGGAAGATCCGCCTACGAGCAGTACTTC.

The V and J genes are TRBV19 and TRBJ1-1, with D uncertain. Trimming shortened V by 3 bases and J by 0 bases, and 11 bases separated the two germline ends. Germline V lookup: CDR1 LNHDA, CDR2 SQIVND (reference sequence). The CDR3 consists of 15 residues. The CDR3 here is CASSIWHSMNTEAFF. The CDR3 coding sequence is TGTGCCAGTAGTATTTGGCATAGCATGAACACTGAAGCTTTCTTT.

The chain employs TRBV5-4 and TRBJ1-4, with D perhaps TRBD1 (6 bases). The germline V gene has CDR1 SGHNT and CDR2 YYREEE (reference sequence). Trimming took off 0 bases at V and 8 bases at J, with 14 bases between the two ends. The CDR3 length is 15 residues. The CDR3 coding sequence is TGTGCCAGCAGCTTGGATCAGGGGCGCAGGGAAAAACTGTTTTTT. Amino acids: CASSLDQGRREKLFF. The full variable domain, completed using reference TRBV5-4 and TRBJ1-4, is ETGVTQSPTHLIKTRGQQVTLRCSSQSGHNTVSWYQQALGQGPQFIFQYYREEENGRGNFPPRFSGLQFPNYSSELNVNALELDDSALYLCASSLDQGRREKLFFGSGTQLSVL.

This chain links TRBV20-1 with TRBJ1-5; a weak D match, TRBD1 (6 bases). From germline, CDR1 is DFQATT and CDR2 SNEGSKA (reference sequence). This CDR3 is 15 amino acids long. Trimming stripped 1 base from V and 0 bases from J, with 10 bases between. The CDR3 here is CSARGTAYSNQPQHF. CDR3 sequence (DNA): TGCAGTGCTAGAGGGACAGCGTATAGCAATCAGCCCCAGCATTTT.

This clonotype has at least ten counts. The rearrangement uses TRBV7-2 and TRBJ2-1, with TRBD2 matching over 8 bases. Germline V gene data show CDR1 as SGHTA and CDR2 as FQGNSA. This CDR3 has 16 residues. Trimming cost V 2 bases and J 4 bases; bases outside gene matches: 7. In DNA, the CDR3 is TGTGCCAGCAGCTTAAGGCGGCGGGGGGCTTACAATGAGCAGTTCTTC. Its protein product is CASSLRRRGAYNEQFF.

In this sample, this clonotype turned up a few times. V usage is TRBV2 and J usage is TRBJ2-2, with D perhaps TRBD2 (5 bases). The CDR3 sequence is 13 residues long. CDR1 and CDR2 from the germline V gene are SNHLY and FYNNEI. V was pared by 2 bases and J by 8 bases, with 9 bases between. This chain's CDR3 is CASSESGSGELFF. The CDR3 DNA sequence: TGTGCCAGCAGTGAATCGGGGTCAGGGGAGCTGTTTTTT.

The chain uses TRBV11-3 and TRBJ2-1; 10 bases align to TRBD2. Looked up from germline, CDR1 is SGHNT and CDR2 is YENEEA. This CDR3 has 18 residues. The junction had 14 bases not matched to a gene; V was cut back by 7 bases and J by 2 bases. The CDR3 here is CASIRRSSGGAAYNEQFF. Written as DNA, the CDR3 is TGTGCCAGCATCCGGCGGTCCAGCGGGGGGGCCGCCTACAATGAGCAGTTCTTC.

This clonotype was found many times. This chain joins TRBV6-1 and TRBJ2-1; D gene unclear. Trimming cost V 6 bases and J 7 bases, with 7 bases left between them. This CDR3 is 11 amino acids long. Germline CDR1 is MNHNS and CDR2 is SASEGT. CDR3 region: CASSTGNEQFF. DNA of the CDR3: TGTGCCAGCAGCACGGGTAATGAGCAGTTCTTC.

This clonotype showed up just a few times. The CDR3 nucleotides are TGTGCCAGCAGTCCCGGTCCGGGCGCTGGATACTATGGCTACACCTTC. It codes for CASSPGPGAGYYGYTF. The chain joins TRBV6-5 to TRBJ1-2, with unresolved D. The CDR3 is made up of 16 amino acids. Between the trimmed V and J ends, which lost 5 bases and 3 bases, there was a span of 19 bases. Germline values: CDR1 MNHEY, CDR2 SVGAGI.

This clonotype was counted between two and nine times. V usage is TRBV29-1 and J usage is TRBJ1-2, with 7 nucleotides matching TRBD1. The CDR3 sequence is 12 residues long. In germline, CDR1 is SQVTM, CDR2 ANQGSEA. V lost 6 bases, J lost 4 bases, and 5 bases stayed unmatched. CDR3 amino acids: CSVGGGGYGYTF. CDR3 nucleotide sequence: TGCAGCGTGGGAGGGGGCGGCTATGGCTACACCTTC.

This chain uses TRBV7-9 with TRBJ2-7; D remains unclear. The CDR3 contains 15 residues. V dropped 5 bases and J dropped 0 bases, with 14 bases sitting between them. Looked up from germline, CDR1 is SEHNR and CDR2 is FQNEAQ (reference sequence). The chain's CDR3 is CASSTPLTNSYEQYF. The CDR3 DNA sequence: TGTGCCAGCAGCACTCCATTGACAAACTCCTACGAGCAGTACTTC.

The chain carries TRBV12-3 or TRBV12-4 and TRBJ2-5; 7 positions match TRBD2. CDR3 size: 14 residues. The trim removed 6 bases at V and 4 bases at J, leaving 8 bases unmatched. The CDR3 region is CASSMAGVRETQYF. The CDR3 nucleotides are TGTGCCAGCAGCATGGCGGGAGTGCGAGAGACCCAGTACTTC.

V gene TRBV6-1 combines with J gene TRBJ1-4; a weak D match, TRBD1 (5 bases). The CDR3 contains 13 residues. V shed 9 bases and J shed 6 bases, with 14 bases lying between them. Germline V CDR1 and CDR2: MNHNS, SASEGT. This CDR3 is CARRDGTYEKLFF. The CDR3 region has the DNA TGTGCCAGACGGGACGGCACCTATGAAAAACTGTTTTTT.

This clonotype was seen repeatedly, ten times or more. The V and J genes are TRBV12-3 or TRBV12-4 and TRBJ2-3; TRBD2 matches 7 bases. The CDR3 is 14 residues long. V gave up 5 bases and J gave up 2 bases; unmatched junction bases: 4. The CDR3 is CASSPAGTTDTQYF. The CDR3 coding sequence is TGTGCCAGCAGTCCAGCGGGAACCACAGATACGCAGTATTTT.

The CDR3 DNA reads as TGCGCCAGCAGCCGAGCGGGGGGGCCAGGTGAGCAGTACTTC. It specifies CASSRAGGPGEQYF. The chain uses TRBV4-1 and TRBJ2-7, with 10 bases fitting TRBD2. Per germline, CDR1 MGHRA and CDR2 YSYEKL. V trimming: 4 bases; J trimming: 7 bases; junction bases outside the gene matches: 7. The CDR3 runs to 14 residues.

V gene TRBV28 combines with J gene TRBJ1-1; the D gene is possibly TRBD1 (6 bases). Trimming removed 3 bases at V and 7 bases at J, with 24 bases between. CDR1 MDHEN and CDR2 SYDVKM come from the germline V gene. The CDR3 consists of 17 residues. The CDR3 region is CASSFPPGAGAKGEAFF. The CDR3 nucleotides read TGTGCCAGCAGTTTTCCCCCGGGGGCAGGGGCCAAGGGTGAAGCTTTCTTT.

To note about this clonotype: The junction does not match germline at one end; this may be a read error. CDR3 protein: CASSFDLVRSSFEQYF. The CDR3 bases are TGTGCCAGCAGTTTTGACCTGGTGCGTTCGTCCTTCGAGCAGTACTTC. This chain connects TRBV28 to TRBJ2-7; D is unclear. The CDR3 sequence is 16 residues long. Per germline, CDR1 MDHEN and CDR2 SYDVKM.

V is TRBV6-4 and J is TRBJ1-4; 9 bases map to TRBD1. This CDR3 is 15 amino acids long. Germline CDR1 is MRHNA and CDR2 is SNTAGT. V dropped 7 bases and J dropped 4; count of bases not matched to a gene: 7. CDR3 sequence (DNA): TGTGCCAGCACCAAGGGACAGGGCCATAATGAAAAACTGTTTTTT. Its translation is CASTKGQGHNEKLFF.

This clonotype was seen only a few times. V is TRBV7-4 and J is TRBJ1-6; D remains unclear. The germline V and J ends were trimmed by 2 bases and 9 bases, with 11 bases remaining between them. The germline gives CDR1 SGHVT, CDR2 SQSDAQ. The CDR3 extends over 14 amino acids. This chain's CDR3 is CASSLREYASPLHF. CDR3 nucleotide sequence: TGTGCCAGCAGCTTAAGGGAGTATGCTTCACCCCTCCACTTT. Full variable domain (rest looked up from reference TRBV7-4 and TRBJ1-6): GAGVSQSPRYKVAKRGRDVALRCDSISGHVTLYWYRQTLGQGSEVLTYSQSDAQRDKSGRPSGRFSAERPERSVSTLKIQRTEQGDSAVYLCASSLREYASPLHFGNGTRLTVT.

This clonotype was recorded only once. The V call is TRBV7-2, the J call TRBJ2-5; D call uncertain. V was shortened by 9 bases and J by 1 base, with 12 bases between the two germline ends. Looked up from germline, CDR1 is SGHTA and CDR2 is FQGNSA. This CDR3 comprises 13 residues. The CDR3 region has the DNA TGTGCCAGAAGCCGGGTCTTCCAAGAGACCCAGTACTTC. It translates to CARSRVFQETQYF.

The chain recombines TRBV28 with TRBJ1-2; D call uncertain. This CDR3 region has 14 residues. Trimming removed 1 base from V and 8 bases from J, with 14 bases in between. The germline V gene has CDR1 MDHEN and CDR2 SYDVKM. The CDR3 spells CASSLSAKLGGYTF. CDR3 sequence (DNA): TGTGCCAGCAGTTTATCGGCGAAGCTTGGCGGCTACACCTTC.

In its sample, this clonotype was seen a few times. The chain joins TRBV7-8 to TRBJ1-2, with 10 bases matching TRBD1. The V gene's germline CDR1 is SGHVS and CDR2 FQNEAQ. Trimming took 4 bases from V and 7 from J; bases not matched to a gene: 3. The CDR3 spans 13 residues. This CDR3 is CASSWDRGSGYTF. DNA for the CDR3: TGTGCCAGCAGCTGGGACAGGGGCAGTGGCTACACCTTC.

The chain couples TRBV6-1 to TRBJ2-5; D not certain. CDR1 is MNHNS, CDR2 SASEGT, per germline. The CDR3 consists of 13 residues. V was cut by 2 bases and J by 3 bases, with 7 bases left in between. CDR3 sequence: CASSETRKETQYF. CDR3 DNA sequence: TGTGCCAGCAGTGAAACGCGGAAAGAGACCCAGTACTTC.

This rearrangement joins TRBV19 to TRBJ2-3, with a possible D match to TRBD2 (5 bases). Looked up from germline, CDR1 is LNHDA and CDR2 is SQIVND (reference sequence). V was shortened by 4 bases and J by 4 bases, with 12 bases between the two germline ends. The CDR3 has 14 residues. The CDR3: CASSKKRVADTQYF. The CDR3 DNA sequence: TGTGCCAGTAGTAAAAAGAGGGTCGCAGATACGCAGTATTTT.

This clonotype was seen more than once but under ten times. The chain combines TRBV20-1 with TRBJ2-2; D is ambiguous. V lost 6 bases and J 0 bases, leaving 8 bases between the germline ends. The CDR3 is 13 amino acids. The germline V gene has CDR1 DFQATT and CDR2 SNEGSKA (reference sequence). The CDR3 sequence is CSASTTNTGELFF. Here the CDR3 DNA reads TGCAGTGCCTCCACGACGAACACCGGGGAGCTGTTTTTT.

A single count supports this clonotype. The rearrangement uses TRBV28 and TRBJ1-2; weak D call: TRBD1 (5 bases). The CDR3 is 13 residues long. V was shortened by 5 bases and J by 5 bases, with 12 bases between the two germline ends. Germline CDR1 is MDHEN and CDR2 is SYDVKM. In DNA, the CDR3 is TGTGCCAGCAGTGGGACGGGTTTTTATGGCTACACCTTC. It translates to CASSGTGFYGYTF.

This clonotype came up a few times. V and J are TRBV6-5 and TRBJ1-1; a possible D gene is TRBD1 (5 bases). Deletions cut 4 bases from V and 2 bases from J, with 14 bases between. The germline gives CDR1 MNHEY, CDR2 SVGAGI. This CDR3 is 15 amino acids long. Written as DNA, the CDR3 is TGTGCCAGCAGTTCCTGGACATCTCTTAACACTGAAGCTTTCTTT. Translated, it gives CASSSWTSLNTEAFF.

The chain carries TRBV27 and TRBJ1-2; possibly TRBD1 for D (5 bases). The germline gives CDR1 MNHEY, CDR2 SMNVEV (reference sequence). This CDR3 is 13 amino acids long. V lost 6 bases and J 8 bases, leaving 16 bases between the germline ends. The CDR3 sequence: CASRGVRVQGYTF. The CDR3 DNA is TGTGCCAGCAGGGGGGTCAGGGTACAGGGCTACACCTTC.

This sequence joins TRBV5-1 and TRBJ2-3; no clear D gene. CDR3 length equals 13 residues. Looked up from germline, CDR1 is SGHRS and CDR2 is YFSETQ. The ends were cut back, 4 bases at V and 3 bases at J, with 9 bases in the middle. The CDR3 DNA sequence: TGCGCCAGCAGCATTTTGGGGACAGATACGCAGTATTTT. Its protein product is CASSILGTDTQYF. Variable domain in full (rest from reference TRBV5-1 and TRBJ2-3): KAGVTQTPRYLIKTRGQQVTLSCSPISGHRSVSWYQQTPGQGLQFLFEYFSETQRNKGNFPGRFSGRQFSNSRSEMNVSTLELGDSALYLCASSILGTDTQYFGPGTRLTVL.

This chain links TRBV29-1 with TRBJ2-5, with 11 bases fitting TRBD2. The CDR3 spans 14 residues. Germline V gene sequence: CDR1 SQVTM, CDR2 ANQGSEA. V was clipped by 4 bases and J by 5 bases; unmatched bases: 6. CDR3 coding DNA: TGCAGCGTTGGTGTAGCGGGAGGGCGGGAGACCCAGTACTTC. Protein product: CSVGVAGGRETQYF.

The chain joins TRBV2 to TRBJ1-5; D unresolved. Germline V lookup: CDR1 SNHLY, CDR2 FYNNEI. The CDR3 consists of 15 residues. V was cut by 5 bases and J by 1 base, with 12 bases left in between. CDR3 DNA: TGTGCCAGCAGTCCACAGTATGCGAGCAATCAGCCCCAGCATTTT. Translated, it gives CASSPQYASNQPQHF. The variable domain in full, completed from reference TRBV2 and TRBJ1-5, reads EPEVTQTPSHQVTQMGQEVILRCVPISNHLYFYWYRQILGQKVEFLVSFYNNEISEKSEIFDDQFSVERPDGSNFTLKIRSTKLEDSAMYFCASSPQYASNQPQHFGDGTRLSIL.